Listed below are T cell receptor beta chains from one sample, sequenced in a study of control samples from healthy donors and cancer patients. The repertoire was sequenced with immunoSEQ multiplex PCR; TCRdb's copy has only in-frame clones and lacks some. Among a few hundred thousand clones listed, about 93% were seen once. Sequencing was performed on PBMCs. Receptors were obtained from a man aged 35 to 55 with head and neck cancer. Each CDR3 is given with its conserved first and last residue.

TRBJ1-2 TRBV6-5 CASSYPDGLQTF
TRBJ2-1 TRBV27 CASSLGGGPYNEQFF
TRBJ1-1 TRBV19 CASSPRVEAEAFF
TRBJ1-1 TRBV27 CASSWGVNAEAFF
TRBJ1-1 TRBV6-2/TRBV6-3 CASSLTGQGTEAFF
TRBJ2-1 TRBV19 CASSSRIGIGEQFF
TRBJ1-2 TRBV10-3 CAIEADYGYTF
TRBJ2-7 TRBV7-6 CASTLDGSSYEQYF
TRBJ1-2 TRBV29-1 CSVTGTNYGYTF
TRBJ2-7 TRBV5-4 CASSRTSGSSYEQYF
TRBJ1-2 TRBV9 CASSVEGTTGRGYTF
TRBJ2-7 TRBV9 CASSVAALGTEQYF
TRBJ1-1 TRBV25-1 CASSVRTSRRTEAFF
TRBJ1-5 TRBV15 CATSWTANQPQHF
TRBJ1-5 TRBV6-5 CATSTWTANQPQHF
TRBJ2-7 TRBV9 CASSVGGLAGVNEQYF
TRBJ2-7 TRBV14 CASSQTSRYEQYF
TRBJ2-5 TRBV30 CAWKGETQYF
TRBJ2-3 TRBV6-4 CASGIKGGSRSSTDTQYF
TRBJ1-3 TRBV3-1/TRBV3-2 CASSYGQGSSGNTIYF
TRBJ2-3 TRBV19 CASSISVFTDTDTQYF
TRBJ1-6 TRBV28 CASSLKGYNSPLHF
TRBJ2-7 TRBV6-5 CASSWNSYEQYF
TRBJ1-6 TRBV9 CASSAVNSPLHF
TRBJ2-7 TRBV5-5 CASSLVGYEQYF
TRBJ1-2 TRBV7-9 CASSLGRGLGYTF
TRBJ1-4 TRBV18 CASTISAGSDEKLFF
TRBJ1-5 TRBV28 CASRETGPNQPQHF
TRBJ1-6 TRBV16 CASSQSGGVYNSPLHF
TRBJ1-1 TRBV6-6 CASNQQGGGEAFF
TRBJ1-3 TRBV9 CASSDRQRTSGNTIYF
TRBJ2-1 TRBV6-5 CASRGLYLNEQFF
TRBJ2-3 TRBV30 CAWTTGLAGGPSTDTQYF
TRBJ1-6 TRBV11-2 CASSLAAGTNSPLHF
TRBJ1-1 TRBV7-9 CASSLASGEAFF
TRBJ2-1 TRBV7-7 CASSYRDRGDNEQFF
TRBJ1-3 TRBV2 CASSDGAGGNSGNTIYF
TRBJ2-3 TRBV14 CASSLNRIDTQYF
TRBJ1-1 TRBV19 CASRKWGAGTEAFF
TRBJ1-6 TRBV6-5 CATMSGTVNSPLHF
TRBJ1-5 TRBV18 CASSPPGQPQHF
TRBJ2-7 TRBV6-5 CASSYGAGETYEQYF
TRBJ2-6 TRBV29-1 CSVVEWGSGANVLTF
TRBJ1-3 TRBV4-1 CASSRFLSGVLGNTIYF
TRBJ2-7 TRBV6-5 CASSSGRASTNEQYF
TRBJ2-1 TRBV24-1 CATSGGLVEFF
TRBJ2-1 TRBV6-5 CASSYWGRINNEQFF
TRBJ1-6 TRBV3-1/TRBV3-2 CASSQDRLPPLHF
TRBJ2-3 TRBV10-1 CASSERQGWNTQYF
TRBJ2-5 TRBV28 CASSRGHQETQYF
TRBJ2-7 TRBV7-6 CASSPGPNSYEQYF
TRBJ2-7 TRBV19 CASSILRTGAKSEQYF
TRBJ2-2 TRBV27 CASSYRGRNTGELFF
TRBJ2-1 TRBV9 CASSPWTSGRYNEQFF
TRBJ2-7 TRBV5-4 CASSVPGSYEQYF
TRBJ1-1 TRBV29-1 CSVELGRLGTEAFF
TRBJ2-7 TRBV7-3 CASSLSGGAPYEQYF
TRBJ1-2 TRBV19 CASSMGLGTSVDRGYGYTF
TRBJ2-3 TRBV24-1 CATGGGTDTQYF